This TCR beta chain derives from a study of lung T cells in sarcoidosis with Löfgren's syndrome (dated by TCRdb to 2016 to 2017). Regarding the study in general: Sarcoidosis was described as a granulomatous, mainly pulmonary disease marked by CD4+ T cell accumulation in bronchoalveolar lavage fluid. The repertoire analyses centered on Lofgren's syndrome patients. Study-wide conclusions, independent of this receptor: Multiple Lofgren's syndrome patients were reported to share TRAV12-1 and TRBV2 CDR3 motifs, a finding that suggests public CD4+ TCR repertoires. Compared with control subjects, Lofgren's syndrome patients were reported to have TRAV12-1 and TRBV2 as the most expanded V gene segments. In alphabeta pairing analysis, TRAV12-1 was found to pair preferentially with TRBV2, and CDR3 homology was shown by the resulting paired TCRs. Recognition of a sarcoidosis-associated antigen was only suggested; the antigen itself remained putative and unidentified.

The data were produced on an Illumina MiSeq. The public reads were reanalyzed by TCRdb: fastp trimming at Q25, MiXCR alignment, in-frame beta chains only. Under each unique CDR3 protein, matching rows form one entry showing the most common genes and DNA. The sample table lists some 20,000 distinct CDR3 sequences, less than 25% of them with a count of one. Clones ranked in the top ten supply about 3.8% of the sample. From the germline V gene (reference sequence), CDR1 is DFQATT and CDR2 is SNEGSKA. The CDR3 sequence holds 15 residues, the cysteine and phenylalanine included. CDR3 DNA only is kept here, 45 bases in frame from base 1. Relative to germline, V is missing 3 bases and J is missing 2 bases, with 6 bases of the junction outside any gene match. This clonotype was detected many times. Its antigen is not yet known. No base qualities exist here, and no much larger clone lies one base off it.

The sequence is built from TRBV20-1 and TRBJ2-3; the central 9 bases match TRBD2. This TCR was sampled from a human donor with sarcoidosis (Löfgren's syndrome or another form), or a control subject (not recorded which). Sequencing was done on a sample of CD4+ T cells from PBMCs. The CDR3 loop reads CSASGAGGFTDTQYF. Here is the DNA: TGCAGTGCTAGTGGGGCGGGGGGGTTCACAGATACGCAGTATTTT.